This T cell receptor (beta chain) was identified in a study of T cell responses to AZD1222 COVID-19 vaccine. Whole-study results and caveats: Clonal diversity may have been underestimated in mostly white British donors. Spike-specific TCR depth and breadth grew after two AZD1222 doses. Every sample of the repertoires postdated the peak T cell response.

Here immunoSEQ multiplex PCR was the method, and the copy in TCRdb shows in-frame clones only, minus some. In the table there are about 150,000 clones, roughly 89% of which are singletons. With regard to this clone: Its antigen is not identified.

Trimming removed 6 bases from V and 7 bases from J, with 13 bases in between. In germline, CDR1 is MNHEY, CDR2 SVGAGI. This CDR3 contains 13 residues. The clonotype comes from an adult in good health. Here the sequenced sample was peripheral blood, taken on day 0 of AZD1222 vaccination. The chain combines TRBV6-5 with TRBJ2-1, with TRBD1 as a possible D gene (6 bases). As DNA, the CDR3 is TGTGCCAGCAGAGCGACAGGTAGGAATGAGCAGTTCTTC. Protein product: CASRATGRNEQFF.